These 15 T cell receptor beta chains were sequenced from one sample in a study of blood T cells in healthy people across ages. Then a second PCR, running roughly 6 to 11 cycles, was carried out with a sample-barcoded 5' primer and a J-beta primer mix. TCRdb reprocessed the 5' RACE reads via MiXCR and lists one record per CDR3 protein. Of 650,000 to 1,000,000 distinct CDR3 sequences listed, under 40% are singletons. Sample: blood. These receptors were obtained from a man younger than 35 in good health.

The rearrangement joins TRBV7-3 to TRBJ2-1, with a weak D call TRBD1 (5 bases). Germline CDR1 and CDR2: SGHTA and FQGTGA. The CDR3 sequence is 15 residues long. The V and J ends lost 5 bases and 5 bases respectively, with 16 bases between them. Here the CDR3 reads CASSPGAGYNNEQFF. Here the CDR3 DNA reads TGTGCCAGCAGCCCTGGGGCAGGGTACAACAATGAGCAGTTCTTC.

The V and J genes are TRBV29-1 and TRBJ2-5; D ambiguous. Germline CDR1 and CDR2: SQVTM and ANQGSEA. V dropped 6 bases and J dropped 2 bases, with 7 bases sitting between them. The CDR3 extends over 11 amino acids. The CDR3 sequence: CSVRDQETQYF. The CDR3 DNA sequence: TGCAGCGTAAGGGATCAAGAGACCCAGTACTTC.

This sequence joins TRBV24-1 and TRBJ1-2; TRBD1 is a possible D gene (5 bases). This CDR3 contains 12 residues. In germline, CDR1 is KGHDR, CDR2 SFDVKD. V dropped 12 bases and J dropped 3 bases, with 13 bases sitting between them. The CDR3 spells CAAWGEYYGYTF. In nucleotides, the CDR3 is TGTGCCGCATGGGGGGAGTACTATGGCTACACCTTC.

V and J are TRBV6-5 and TRBJ1-1; D gene unclear. V lost 2 bases and J 5 bases, leaving 9 bases between the germline ends. CDR3 size: 13 residues. Germline CDR1 is MNHEY and CDR2 is SVGAGI. DNA for the CDR3: TGTGCCAGCAGTTACGGGGAGGGTACTGAAGCTTTCTTT. It yields the protein CASSYGEGTEAFF.

About this clonotype: Here the CDR3 omits its conserved ending phenylalanine or tryptophan, so a read error is the likely source. The genes are TRBV5-1 and TRBJ1-2, with D possibly matching TRBD1 (6 bases). The V end was cut by 4 bases, the J end by 6 bases, with 13 bases between. Germline assignment: CDR1 SGHRS and CDR2 YFSETQ. This CDR3 contains 13 residues. The CDR3, as DNA: TGCGCCAGCAGCGTACCCGACAGGCATGGCTACACCTTA. Its translation: CASSVPDRHGYTL.

On this clonotype itself: The junction does not match germline at one end; this may be a read error. This chain links TRBV3-1 with TRBJ1-2; 7 positions match TRBD1. Germline V gene sequence: CDR1 LGHDT, CDR2 YNNKEL (reference sequence). This CDR3 has 14 amino acids. For the CDR3, the DNA is TGTGCCGGCAGCCAAGATAGGACAGGAGGTGGCTACACCTTC. This gives the protein CAGSQDRTGGGYTF.

As regards this clonotype: The junction departs from germline at one end; a sequencing error may be responsible. The V gene is TRBV7-2, the J gene TRBJ2-1; D unresolved. There are 12 residues in the CDR3. Germline CDR1 is SGHTA and CDR2 is FQGNSA. The CDR3 nucleotides are TGTGCCGGCAGCCCCTGGGGCAATGAGCAGTTCTTC. Translated, it gives CAGSPWGNEQFF.

The chain has TRBV28 and TRBJ2-3; possible D gene TRBD1, 5 bases. The CDR3 has 14 amino acids. The germline CDR1 and CDR2 sequences are MDHEN and SYDVKM. V lost 9 bases, J lost 4 bases, and 17 bases lay in between. The CDR3 DNA is TGTGCCAGTGATACAGGTCAATATGCAGATACGCAGTATTTT. Amino acids: CASDTGQYADTQYF.

CDR3 in DNA: TGTGCCAGCAAAAAGCGGGGGGGGGAGTACTTC. It is translated as CASKKRGGEYF. The V gene is TRBV27, the J gene TRBJ2-5, with 10 bases that match TRBD2. The CDR3 runs to 11 residues. Germline loops: CDR1 MNHEY, CDR2 SMNVEV (reference sequence). J gave up 12 bases and V 7 bases, and 5 bases lay outside the gene matches.

The rearrangement uses TRBV10-3 and TRBJ2-2; 7 nucleotides align to TRBD1. Trimming took 10 bases from V and 3 from J; bases not matched to a gene: 5. This CDR3 contains 13 residues. The germline V gene encodes CDR1 ENHRY and CDR2 SYGVKD. The CDR3 loop is CATRDSYTGELFF. The CDR3 DNA reads TGTGCCACACGGGACAGCTACACCGGGGAGCTGTTTTTT.

This clonotype was counted a few times. The rearrangement links TRBV20-1 to TRBJ2-3; D is uncertain. The CDR3 is 13 amino acids. Trimming stripped 4 bases from V and 0 bases from J, with 8 bases between. Germline V gene sequence: CDR1 DFQATT, CDR2 SNEGSKA (reference sequence). CDR3 residues: CSAIPLSTDTQYF. The CDR3 DNA is TGCAGTGCTATTCCGTTAAGCACAGATACGCAGTATTTT.

V gene TRBV19 combines with J gene TRBJ2-7; D gene ambiguous. The V gene's germline CDR1 is LNHDA and CDR2 SQIVND (reference sequence). This CDR3 has 14 residues. Trimming took 5 bases from V and 0 from J, leaving 11 bases between them. For the CDR3, the DNA is TGTGCCAGTAGTTCGTCCCATAGCTCCTACGAGCAGTACTTC. This translates into CASSSSHSSYEQYF.

The V gene is TRBV7-2, the J gene TRBJ2-3; D not resolved. From germline, CDR1 is SGHTA and CDR2 FQGNSA. V lost 6 bases to trimming and J lost 3 bases, with 13 bases between them. The CDR3 spans 14 residues. CDR3 in DNA: TGTGCCAGCAGGAGGACGAGCCTGACAGATACGCAGTATTTT. It codes for CASRRTSLTDTQYF.

The gene calls are TRBV12-3 or TRBV12-4 and TRBJ1-1, with 9 bases aligning to TRBD1. With 7 bases clipped from V and 7 bases from J, the junction kept 13 bases outside the gene matches. The CDR3 runs to 15 residues. The CDR3 DNA sequence: TGTGCCAGCACTGCCGGGACAGGGACACCCTTTGAAGCTTTCTTT. It specifies CASTAGTGTPFEAFF.

The chain combines TRBV27 with TRBJ2-5; 8 nucleotides agree with TRBD2. Germline V gives CDR1 MNHEY, CDR2 SMNVEV (reference sequence). Trimming at V came to 4 bases and at J to 4 bases, leaving 8 bases not matched to a gene. This CDR3 has 15 residues. CDR3 amino acids: CASSSGPGGRETQYF. DNA of the CDR3: TGTGCCAGCAGTTCTGGCCCGGGGGGGCGAGAGACCCAGTACTTC.